This T cell receptor (beta chain) was observed in a study of T cell changes during pregnancy in multiple sclerosis (dated by TCRdb to between 2018 and 2021). Background on the whole study: The study examined how the T cell repertoire changed over the course of pregnancy in women with multiple sclerosis.

Remarks on this clone: Its specific antigen is unknown. Base qualities were left out, and no much larger clone turns up one base away.

Library creation used the immunoSEQ multiplex PCR assay. This is the immuneACCESS table as TCRdb keeps it, with only in-frame sequences that have V and J called. A part of the clones is gone; compared with another copy, unresolved V genes explain less than half, and the rest is unexplained. The sample records about 75,000 clones, roughly nine tenths of which are singletons. The ten biggest clones cover approximately 0.97% of the sample. The germline V gene (reference sequence) sets CDR1 to LNHDA and CDR2 to SQIVND. The CDR3 contains 14 residues, cysteine and phenylalanine counted. The sequence is cut down to CDR3 DNA, 42 bases in frame from base 1. Trimming removed 5 bases from V and 3 bases from J; the gene matches leave 3 bases unexplained.

The input for sequencing was peripheral blood, taken in the first trimester of pregnancy. The chain employs TRBV19 and TRBJ2-7, with 11 middle bases fitting TRBD2. The origin of this receptor is a female donor in good health, enrolled as a control in a pregnancy study. DNA sequence: TGTGCCAGTAGTTCGGGACTAGCGGTCTACGAGCAGTACTTC. This sequence encodes CASSSGLAVYEQYF.